This passage covers 19 T cell receptor beta chains from one sample sequenced in a study of OX40 agonist ivuxolimab in advanced cancers. The library was produced with the immunoSEQ multiplex PCR assay. In TCRdb, the immuneACCESS table is reduced to in-frame sequences with V and J assigned. These tables do not hold every clone; where another copy was compared, an unresolved V gene accounts for under half, and the others remain unexplained. This sample comprises about 60,000 clones, roughly 84% of them detected only once. Clones ranked in the top ten supply 0.5% to 0.7% of the sample. The input for sequencing was CD4+ or CD8+ T cells sorted from blood, taken in a trial of the OX40 agonist ivuxolimab. The receptors come from an adult with an advanced solid tumor such as melanoma, head and neck, liver or kidney cancer.

V and J are TRBV28 and TRBJ1-2, with 8 bases that match TRBD1. This CDR3 is built from 14 residues. Per germline, CDR1 MDHEN and CDR2 SYDVKM. V trimming: 5 bases; J trimming: 8 bases; junction bases outside the gene matches: 10. The CDR3 DNA follows: TGTGCCAGCAGTCCTTCAGGGGGCGCGAGGGGCTACACCTTC. Translating gives CASSPSGGARGYTF.

The genes are TRBV29-1 and TRBJ2-3; 8 nucleotides align to TRBD1. CDR3 length: 12 residues. After removal of 4 bases from V and 6 bases from J, the junction contained 3 bases not matched to a gene. CDR1 is SQVTM and CDR2 is ANQGSEA in the germline V gene. The CDR3 spells CSVGQGRDTQYF. In DNA form, the CDR3 reads TGCAGCGTTGGACAGGGGAGGGATACGCAGTATTTT.

CDR3 amino acids: CATGGSNQPQHF. CDR3 sequence (DNA): TGTGCCACCGGCGGTAGCAATCAGCCCCAGCATTTT. The rearrangement links TRBV15 to TRBJ1-5; D not certain. CDR1 and CDR2 (germline): LNHNV, YYDKDF (reference sequence). The V and J ends lost 8 bases and 0 bases respectively, with 5 bases between them. The CDR3 sequence is 12 residues long.

V and J are TRBV4-3 and TRBJ2-1, with 9 positions matching TRBD2. This CDR3 has 18 residues. Germline V gives CDR1 LGHNA, CDR2 YSLEER. V shed 1 base and J 7 bases; nucleotides not matched to a gene: 14. The chain's CDR3 is CASSQAYGGTSHRNEQFF. The CDR3, as DNA: TGCGCCAGCAGCCAAGCCTACGGCGGGACTAGCCATCGGAATGAGCAGTTCTTC.

This clone has just one count. This chain connects TRBV7-8 to TRBJ1-1; maybe TRBD1 (5 bases). Germline-derived CDR1 and CDR2 are SGHVS and FQNEAQ. CDR3 length equals 15 residues. Trimming stripped 1 base from V and 5 bases from J, with 14 bases between. The CDR3 region has the DNA TGTGCCAGCAGCTTAGTTGGGGGTCTGAGGACTGAAGCTTTCTTT. Amino acid sequence: CASSLVGGLRTEAFF.

This clone has just one count. V gene TRBV2 combines with J gene TRBJ1-1; 7 bases fit TRBD1. From germline, CDR1 is SNHLY and CDR2 FYNNEI. The CDR3 totals 15 residues. Unmatched junction bases numbered 7, after V lost 6 bases and J lost 0 bases. CDR3 nucleotides: TGTGCCAGCAGACCAAACAGGGGTATGAACACTGAAGCTTTCTTT. Encoded protein: CASRPNRGMNTEAFF.

The chain couples TRBV30 to TRBJ2-3, with D perhaps given as TRBD1 or TRBD2 (5 bases each). The CDR3 is made up of 14 amino acids. The V end was cut by 3 bases, the J end by 4 bases, with 14 bases between. CDR1 is GTSNPN, CDR2 SVGIG, per germline (reference sequence). Here the CDR3 reads CAWSLTGTADTQYF. The CDR3 DNA reads as TGTGCCTGGAGCCTTACGGGGACGGCAGATACGCAGTATTTT.

CDR3: CASSFGTSGVRLGDTQYF. For the CDR3, the DNA is TGTGCCAGCAGCTTCGGGACTAGCGGGGTCAGGCTGGGAGATACGCAGTATTTT. This chain connects TRBV13 to TRBJ2-3; TRBD2 matches at 13 bases. Germline CDR1 reads PRHDT; CDR2 reads FYEKMQ (reference sequence). The CDR3 is 18 amino acids. With V trimmed by 3 bases and J by 5 bases, 11 bases remained unmatched.

The rearrangement uses TRBV28 and TRBJ1-1; 8 bases are a match to TRBD1. The CDR3 covers 14 residues. Germline CDR1 and CDR2: MDHEN and SYDVKM. V gave up 6 bases and J gave up 6 bases; unmatched junction bases: 9. Here the CDR3 reads CASSTTGASAEAFF. In DNA form, the CDR3 reads TGTGCCAGCAGCACGACAGGGGCTAGCGCTGAAGCTTTCTTT.

This clone was seen more than once but under ten times. In DNA form, the CDR3 reads TGTGCCAGCAGCTGGAGACAGGGAGTAAATCAGCCCCAGCATTTT. This gives the protein CASSWRQGVNQPQHF. The gene calls are TRBV4-2 and TRBJ1-5; 7 bases map to TRBD1. Per germline, CDR1 LGHNA and CDR2 YNFKEQ. Trimming took 5 bases from V and 4 from J; bases not matched to a gene: 8. The CDR3 sequence is 15 residues long.

As to this clone: In the same sample, other DNA sequences code for this CDR3. This chain uses TRBV15 with TRBJ1-2; D gene ambiguous. CDR3 length: 12 residues. Trimming took off 1 base at V and 3 bases at J, with 3 bases between the two ends. CDR1 and CDR2 from the germline V gene are LNHNV and YYDKDF (reference sequence). The CDR3 here is CATSRGDYGYTF. CDR3 bases: TGTGCCACCAGCAGAGGCGACTATGGCTACACCTTC.

This chain links TRBV7-2 with TRBJ2-7; no clear D. Germline V gene sequence: CDR1 SGHTA, CDR2 FQGNSA. V lost 5 bases to trimming and J lost 5 bases, with 16 bases between them. The CDR3 is made up of 14 amino acids. DNA of the CDR3: TGTGCCAGCAGCCAAGGGCCCAGCCAGCACGAGCAGTACTTC. This gives the protein CASSQGPSQHEQYF.

In its sample, this clone was seen once. The chain links TRBV7-2 to TRBJ1-2; D is ambiguous. Trimming removed 1 base at V and 9 bases at J, with 9 bases between. The CDR3 consists of 12 residues. Germline V gene lookup returns CDR1 SGHTA and CDR2 FQGNSA. CDR3 region: CASSLELGSYTF. The CDR3, as DNA: TGTGCCAGCAGCTTAGAACTGGGAAGCTACACCTTC.

This chain's CDR3 is CASSQVPQGASRRTEAFF. The CDR3 nucleotides read TGCGCCAGCAGCCAAGTTCCACAGGGGGCGAGTCGACGAACTGAAGCTTTCTTT. V gene TRBV4-1 combines with J gene TRBJ1-1, with TRBD1 matching 9 bases. There are 18 residues in the CDR3. J gave up 5 bases and V 1 base, and 14 bases lay outside the gene matches. Germline values: CDR1 MGHRA, CDR2 YSYEKL.

The chain carries TRBV6-1 and TRBJ1-1; D not certain. CDR1 is MNHNS and CDR2 is SASEGT in the germline V gene. The CDR3 spans 13 residues. Deletions cut 6 bases from V and 4 bases from J, with 12 bases between. The CDR3 DNA is TGTGCCAGCAGACGGCCCCCGGTCACTGAAGCTTTCTTT. Translating it yields CASRRPPVTEAFF.

The CDR3 region is CASSQVLKATNYGYTF. CDR3 sequence (DNA): TGCGCCAGCAGCCAAGTGCTAAAGGCCACTAACTATGGCTACACCTTC. The V call is TRBV4-1, the J call TRBJ1-2; D gene unclear. Trimming pared 1 base from V and 0 bases from J, leaving 12 bases between. The CDR3 covers 16 residues. The germline CDR1 and CDR2 sequences are MGHRA and YSYEKL.

The chain recombines TRBV18 with TRBJ2-7, with no clear D. V lost 1 base and J 2 bases, leaving 9 bases between the germline ends. Germline CDR1 reads KGHSH; CDR2 reads LQKENI. This CDR3 comprises 14 residues. The CDR3 loop is CASSPRADAYEQYF. CDR3 bases: TGTGCCAGCTCACCACGGGCAGATGCCTACGAGCAGTACTTC.

The J gene is TRBJ2-7, the V gene TRBV29-1; no clear D gene. The CDR3 spans 11 residues. V gave up 4 bases and J gave up 1 base, with 5 bases separating them. Germline V CDR1 and CDR2: SQVTM, ANQGSEA. The CDR3 here is CSVVGSYEQYF. CDR3 nucleotide sequence: TGCAGCGTTGTTGGTTCCTACGAGCAGTACTTC.

J is TRBJ1-2 and V is TRBV6-5, with 7 nucleotides matching TRBD1. CDR3 size: 14 residues. J was trimmed by 8 bases and V by 5 bases; bases with no gene match: 11. Germline V gene data show CDR1 as MNHEY and CDR2 as SVGAGI. CDR3 sequence: CASSEEGASGGYTF. In DNA form, the CDR3 reads TGTGCCAGCAGTGAAGAGGGGGCGTCCGGAGGCTACACCTTC.